The present T cell receptor (beta chain) was sequenced within a study of Ad26.COV2.S vaccination and SARS-CoV-2 variants (dated by TCRdb to the early 2020s). Regarding the research as a whole: TCRbeta repertoire sequencing served as the tool for gauging how specific and how broad the SARS-CoV-2-reactive T cell receptors were following Ad26.COV2.S vaccination. A total of 32 samples were included in the TCR-sequenced set, comprising 19 Ad26.COV2.S vaccine recipients, 5 placebo recipients and 8 SARS-CoV-2 convalescent individuals. The research as a whole found: After vaccination, substantial breadth of spike-specific CD8+ and CD4+ T cell responses was reported. Ad26.COV2.S recipients had higher spike-specific TCR breadth than placebo recipients (P = 0.0014). It was noted by the authors that total T cell responses may have been underestimated by the TCR breadth and depth analyses. Vaccine and placebo recipients had comparable non-spike TCR breadth, which fits with the vaccine containing only spike.

The germline V gene sets CDR1 to SGHTA and CDR2 to FQGNSA. Ends trimmed: V by 5 bases, J by 5 bases; bases unmatched to a gene: 2. The CDR3 sequence holds 13 residues, the cysteine and phenylalanine included. Only the CDR3 part of the read is kept: 39 bases, read in frame from the first base. A note on this clone: Its antigen specificity is not known. It has no much larger one-base neighbor in the sample; base qualities were not kept.

The immunoSEQ Assay was the method used to sequence TCRbeta CDR3 regions. After extraction, genomic DNA underwent amplification by bias-controlled multiplex PCR, followed by high-throughput sequencing. The original pipeline was this. To quantify the absolute abundance of every unique TCRbeta CDR3 region, sequences were collapsed and filtered. T cell fraction was estimated by normalization of TCRbeta template counts to usable DNA, with usable DNA being measured through amplification of reference genes present in all nucleated cells. Repertoire TCRs were annotated as SARS-CoV-2-specific when V gene, CDR3 amino acid sequence and J gene were exactly matched to a known reactive TCR set. MIRA supplied the reference SARS-CoV-2 TCR set, which was filtered for enrichment in COVID-19-positive ImmuneCODE repertoires so that public or cross-reactive TCRs were removed. Using the MIRA antigens, annotated TCRs were further analysed by specific ORF or by position within an ORF. Breadth was defined as the number of annotated unique rearrangements divided by the total number of unique productive rearrangements, and depth was defined as the summed frequency of the annotated unique rearrangements. Two-sided Wilcoxon rank-sum tests were applied when comparing TCR breadth between groups. The source is immuneACCESS, and TCRdb retained only in-frame sequences with V and J called. Part of the clones is not carried over; for the studies checked, unresolved V genes explain less than half of this, and the remainder is unexplained. The DNA gave D and trimming, while V, J and clone size come from that table. The sample profile shows roughly 150,000 clones; 86% of them were found once. 4% to 6% of the sample belongs to the ten largest clones.

Read against the paper, the sample's time point label means: individuals recovered from natural SARS-CoV-2 infection. This receptor chain uses TRBV7-2 and TRBJ2-7; TRBD1 fits 11 bases in the junction. The origin of this receptor is a human donor who had recovered from COVID-19. The sample consisted of peripheral blood, taken after recovery from COVID-19. The CDR3: CASSGQGADEQYF. In nucleotides, the sequence is TGTGCCAGCAGCGGACAGGGGGCGGACGAGCAGTACTTC.